This T cell receptor beta chain was documented in a study of shared T cell receptors in the human thymus. Repertoires were generated with immunoSEQ multiplex PCR, while TCRdb's copy carries only in-frame clones and drops some. The repertoire includes about 400,000 clones, approximately 95% of them detected once, and approximately 0.02% sits in the top ten. This CDR3 is built from 14 residues. V was pared by 4 bases and J by 4 bases, with 11 bases between. The V gene's germline CDR1 is MGHRA and CDR2 YSYEKL. The sequenced sample was thymocytes. This sequence joins TRBV4-1 and TRBJ2-1; no firm D call. The sequence derives from a human donor. The CDR3 DNA follows: TGCGCCAGCAGCCTACTTCCGTGGTACAATGAGCAGTTCTTC. This gives the protein CASSLLPWYNEQFF.